This T cell receptor (beta chain) derives from a study of shared clonotypes between healthy human individuals. Findings and limits, study-wide: Naive subsets, compared against memory subsets, generally had larger estimated richness values. Among four donors, roughly 5% of naive CD4 clonotypes were found in common.

Clones were sequenced by immunoSEQ multiplex PCR, and TCRdb holds only the in-frame ones, with some missing. The table includes 700,000 to 950,000 clones, 96% detected once. Terminally differentiated effector memory CD45RA+ cells were excluded from the naive CD8 cells, which were CD45RO-negative and positively selected for CCR7. This CDR3 comprises 15 residues. Germline V gives CDR1 SEHNR, CDR2 FQNEAQ (reference sequence). The germline V and J ends were trimmed by 4 bases and 0 bases, with 9 bases remaining between them. This clone appeared once. Its antigen is still unknown. The sequenced material came from naive CD8+ T cells sorted from blood. The gene calls are TRBV7-9 and TRBJ2-2; perhaps TRBD2 as D (6 bases). This clonotype was obtained from a man aged 25-45 years in good health. CDR3 bases: TGTGCCAGCAGCTCTGGACTACCGAACACCGGGGAGCTGTTTTTT. Protein sequence: CASSSGLPNTGELFF. Variable domain in full (rest from reference TRBV7-9 and TRBJ2-2): DTGVSQNPRHKITKRGQNVTFRCDPISEHNRLYWYRQTLGQGPEFLTYFQNEAQLEKSRLLSDRFSAERPKGSFSTLEIQRTEQGDSAMYLCASSSGLPNTGELFFGEGSRLTVL.